Shown below are 12 T cell receptor beta chains from a single sample sequenced in a study of T cells in Graves' hyperthyroidism and ophthalmopathy. TCR beta CDR3 regions were amplified from RNA. In the first-round RT-PCR of the TCR CDR3, the HTBI primer set was used. TCRdb re-called the multiplex PCR reads with MiXCR, one entry per CDR3 protein. The sample has about 360,000 distinct CDR3 sequences, roughly 25% seen once; the top ten hold about 70%. Sample: blood. These receptors were collected from a man aged 45-60 years with Graves' hyperthyroidism.

In its sample, this clonotype was seen many times. The chain carries TRBV2 and TRBJ2-1; 7 bases line up with TRBD2. CDR3 length: 15 amino acids. J gave up 11 bases and V 5 bases, and 15 bases lay outside the gene matches. Germline V CDR1 and CDR2: SNHLY, FYNNEI. CDR3 in DNA: TGTGCCAGCAGTATAAGTAGGGGAGGGCTCATTAAGCAGTTCTTC. As protein: CASSISRGGLIKQFF.

The CDR3 loop reads CSVDGRDNEQFF. In DNA form, the CDR3 reads TGCAGCGTTGATGGACGGGACAATGAGCAGTTCTTC. This rearrangement joins TRBV29-1 to TRBJ2-1; D is ambiguous. This CDR3 is 12 amino acids long. Germline V lookup: CDR1 SQVTM, CDR2 ANQGSEA. V lost 3 bases and J lost 5, with 8 bases in between.

V usage is TRBV11-3 and J usage is TRBJ2-1, with 8 bases aligning to TRBD1. The J segment lost 2 bases and the V segment lost 5 bases, leaving 5 bases of the junction unmatched. The CDR3 totals 15 residues. In germline, CDR1 is SGHNT, CDR2 YENEEA. The CDR3 DNA is TGTGCCAGCAGCCCCCAGGGGGCTACCTACAATGAGCAGTTCTTC. It yields the protein CASSPQGATYNEQFF.

The rearrangement links TRBV5-6 to TRBJ1-4; D is perhaps TRBD1 (5 bases). This CDR3 has 15 amino acids. V dropped 0 bases and J dropped 7 bases, with 13 bases sitting between them. Germline values: CDR1 SGHDT, CDR2 YYEEEE. CDR3 residues: CASSLALGQGEKLFF. CDR3 sequence (DNA): TGTGCCAGCAGCTTGGCCCTGGGGCAGGGTGAAAAACTGTTTTTT.

This clonotype was seen many times. The gene calls are TRBV11-2 and TRBJ2-4; the D is unclear. Germline V lookup: CDR1 SGHAT, CDR2 FQNNGV. The CDR3 totals 13 residues. V lost 5 bases and J lost 9, with 14 bases in between. CDR3 amino acids: CASSPSRRTIQYF. The CDR3 bases are TGTGCCAGCAGCCCGTCGAGACGCACCATTCAGTACTTC.

The chain has TRBV6-6 and TRBJ2-6; 9 positions agree with TRBD1. After removal of 2 bases from V and 2 bases from J, the junction contained 7 bases not matched to a gene. The CDR3 is made up of 18 amino acids. Per the germline V gene, CDR1 is MNHNY and CDR2 is SVGAGI (reference sequence). CDR3 loop: CASSYADRGAAGANVLTF. CDR3 bases: TGTGCCAGCAGTTACGCTGACAGGGGGGCAGCTGGGGCCAACGTCCTGACTTTC.

This chain joins TRBV12-3 or TRBV12-4 and TRBJ2-1; TRBD1 agrees at 7 bases. Trimming removed 5 bases from V and 6 bases from J; junction bases left unmatched: 7. CDR3 size: 14 residues. The CDR3 loop is CASSPWDSFNEQFF. The CDR3 nucleotides are TGTGCCAGCAGTCCATGGGACAGTTTCAATGAGCAGTTCTTC.

In its sample, this clonotype was seen many times. J is TRBJ2-3 and V is TRBV10-3; 8 bases are shared with TRBD1. V was clipped by 5 bases and J by 0 bases; unmatched bases: 1. The CDR3 runs 14 residues. CDR1 and CDR2 (germline): ENHRY, SYGVKD. The CDR3 nucleotides are TGTGCCATCAGTACAGGGGGGAGCACAGATACGCAGTATTTT. Translated, it gives CAISTGGSTDTQYF.

The sample holds many counts of this clonotype. The chain is built from TRBV12-3 or TRBV12-4 and TRBJ2-7; the match to TRBD1 covers 11 bases. Losses at the gene ends were 4 bases for V and 6 bases for J; bases not matched to a gene: 5. This CDR3 has 14 amino acids. The CDR3 DNA is TGTGCCAGCAGTTCCGGGACAGGGGGTTTCGAGCAGTACTTC. Translating gives CASSSGTGGFEQYF.

The J gene is TRBJ2-3, the V gene TRBV28; D unresolved. The V end lost 4 bases, the J end lost 4 bases, and 9 bases lay between the germline ends. This CDR3 spans 13 amino acids. Germline V CDR1 and CDR2: MDHEN, SYDVKM. CDR3 DNA sequence: TGTGCCAGCAGTTCCGTCAGGCCAGATACGCAGTATTTT. This gives the protein CASSSVRPDTQYF.

In its sample, this clonotype was seen a few times. The chain joins TRBV12-3 or TRBV12-4 to TRBJ2-2, with 13 positions matching TRBD2. Trimming removed 5 bases from V and 5 bases from J; junction bases left unmatched: 8. This CDR3 is built from 17 residues. CDR3 sequence reads: CASSTGTSGTRTGELFF. The CDR3 DNA follows: TGTGCCAGCAGTACCGGGACTAGCGGGACTCGGACCGGGGAGCTGTTTTTT.

The gene calls are TRBV6-7 and TRBJ1-5, with 12 bases lining up with TRBD1. TRBV6-7 is reported as an ORF; its role is uncertain. The CDR3 consists of 14 residues. The trim removed 11 bases at V and 6 bases at J, leaving 8 bases unmatched. CDR3 sequence (DNA): TGTGCCCTATCCGGGACAGGGGGCGTTCAGCCCCAGCATTTT. This gives the protein CALSGTGGVQPQHF.